This T cell receptor (beta chain) was obtained from a study of blood T cell repertoires in COVID-19. The CDR3 is 15 amino acids. CDR1 and CDR2 from the germline V gene are MNHEY and SVGAGI. Germline trimming cut 8 bases from V and 7 bases from J; bases unmatched to any gene: 13. Libraries were prepared by immunoSEQ multiplex PCR; TCRdb keeps only in-frame clonotypes and omits some of them. The sample consists of roughly 280,000 clones, around nine tenths of them appearing once. The receptor was derived from a man aged 30 to 45 with active or convalescent COVID-19. Material for sequencing was peripheral blood. The chain carries TRBV6-5 and TRBJ2-2; 7 positions agree with TRBD2. The CDR3 reads CASEEVTSQVGELFF. CDR3 nucleotide sequence: TGTGCCAGCGAAGAAGTGACTAGCCAAGTCGGGGAGCTGTTTTTT.